This entry describes one TCR beta chain. As yet, its antigen is unknown. From the reads, TCRdb called clonotypes with MiXCR, one entry per CDR3 protein. The sample yields approximately 250,000 distinct CDR3 sequences, approximately 9.1% seen once. Germline trimming cut 0 bases from V and 5 bases from J; bases unmatched to any gene: 4. Per germline, CDR1 SQVTM and CDR2 ANQGSEA. This CDR3 has 14 residues. This record comes from a study of T cell repertoires in cytomegalovirus infection. Broader study findings: What dominated the ex vivo response were HLA-C-restricted CMV-specific TCR beta clonotypes. Totalled public TCR beta family frequency picked out people who carried CMV plus the relevant HLA.

The chain couples TRBV29-1 to TRBJ2-7; 10 nucleotides match TRBD1. The sequence was collected from a human donor in good health (CMV status not recorded). Some clones in this sample may be carry-over from other donors' samples. The sample consisted of PBMCs. CDR3 bases: TGCAGCGTTGAAGATAGTGGGACAGGGGACGAGCAGTACTTC. It codes for CSVEDSGTGDEQYF.